A single sample is the source of the 12 T cell receptor beta chains below, sequenced in a study of T-cell memory formation after mild COVID-19. TCRdb reprocessed the 5' RACE reads with MiXCR, giving one entry per CDR3 protein. Found here are about 340,000 distinct CDR3 sequences, approximately 15% of them singletons; the top ten hold 20% to 25%. The sequenced sample consisted of PBMCs or a T cell subset sorted from them (not recorded which). These receptors were collected from a young man who had mild COVID-19 (a few samples of this study predate the infection). Cell type and time point are not known.

This clonotype was seen only a few times. This chain links TRBV2 with TRBJ1-1, with 7 bases matching TRBD1. The J segment lost 4 bases and the V segment lost 2 bases, leaving 4 bases of the junction unmatched. Germline assignment: CDR1 SNHLY and CDR2 FYNNEI. The CDR3 spans 14 residues. Here the CDR3 reads CASSESRGGTEAFF. The CDR3 DNA is TGTGCCAGCAGTGAATCCAGGGGGGGCACTGAAGCTTTCTTT. Together with reference TRBV2 and TRBJ1-1, the CDR3 gives the full variable domain: EPEVTQTPSHQVTQMGQEVILRCVPISNHLYFYWYRQILGQKVEFLVSFYNNEISEKSEIFDDQFSVERPDGSNFTLKIRSTKLEDSAMYFCASSESRGGTEAFFGQGTRLTVV.

This chain uses TRBV4-3 with TRBJ1-1, with D possibly TRBD1 on 5 matching bases. Between the trimmed V and J ends, which lost 0 bases and 3 bases, there was a span of 5 bases. Germline V CDR1 and CDR2: LGHNA, YSLEER. The CDR3 has 13 residues. The CDR3 region has the DNA TGCGCCAGCAGCCAAGAAGGGGACACTGAAGCTTTCTTT. Translating gives CASSQEGDTEAFF.

This clonotype appeared a few times. The chain carries TRBV7-2 and TRBJ2-7; the D gene is possibly TRBD1 (6 bases). The CDR3 has 14 residues. Trimming shortened V by 3 bases and J by 9 bases, and 18 bases separated the two germline ends. Germline V gives CDR1 SGHTA, CDR2 FQGNSA. CDR3 amino acids: CASSLRTVRGGQYF. CDR3 nucleotides: TGTGCCAGCAGCTTGAGGACAGTACGCGGTGGGCAGTACTTC.

The rearrangement uses TRBV25-1 and TRBJ1-1; no clear D. Trimming cost V 8 bases and J 2 bases, with 9 bases left between them. Germline CDR1 reads MGHDK; CDR2 reads SYGVNS. The CDR3 consists of 12 residues. DNA of the CDR3: TGTGCCAGCGGATCCTCAAACACTGAAGCTTTCTTT. This encodes CASGSSNTEAFF. Combining the CDR3 with reference TRBV25-1 and TRBJ1-1 gives the whole variable domain EADIYQTPRYLVIGTGKKITLECSQTMGHDKMYWYQQDPGMELHLIHYSYGVNSTEKGDLSSESTVSRIRTEHFPLTLESARPSHTSQYLCASGSSNTEAFFGQGTRLTVV.

This clonotype was counted ten times or more. The rearrangement joins TRBV7-2 to TRBJ2-1; 8 positions agree with TRBD1. This CDR3 spans 12 amino acids. The ends lost 6 bases at V and 13 bases at J; junction bases unmatched: 8. CDR1 is SGHTA and CDR2 is FQGNSA in the germline V gene. CDR3 DNA: TGTGCCAGCAGAGAACAGGGGGGATCCCAGTTCTTC. This gives the protein CASREQGGSQFF.

This clonotype has only a few counts. The V call is TRBV12-3 or TRBV12-4, the J call TRBJ2-2; 7 nucleotides line up with TRBD1. The CDR3 runs 13 residues. V lost 5 bases, J lost 7 bases, and 4 bases stayed unmatched. The CDR3 sequence is CASSPTGVGELFF. The CDR3 bases are TGTGCCAGCAGTCCAACAGGGGTCGGGGAGCTGTTTTTT.

The genes are TRBV3-1 and TRBJ2-1; D is perhaps TRBD2 (6 bases). V lost 4 bases, J lost 6 bases, and 10 bases lay in between. The CDR3 is made up of 13 amino acids. The germline gives CDR1 LGHDT, CDR2 YNNKEL (reference sequence). This CDR3 reads CASSPRGVNEQFF. For the CDR3, the DNA is TGTGCCAGCAGCCCGCGGGGCGTCAATGAGCAGTTCTTC.

The CDR3 spells CRVIDTQYF. In DNA form, the CDR3 reads TGCAGGGTTATAGATACGCAGTATTTT. This chain connects TRBV20-1 to TRBJ2-3; D not certain. Looked up from germline, CDR1 is DFQATT and CDR2 is SNEGSKA (reference sequence). The CDR3 extends over 9 amino acids.

This sequence joins TRBV12-3 or TRBV12-4 and TRBJ2-3; no reliable D call. This CDR3 contains 13 residues. Trimming removed 7 bases from V and 6 bases from J, with 14 bases in between. CDR3 sequence: CASIPRKGDTQYF. Here the CDR3 DNA reads TGTGCCAGCATCCCTAGGAAAGGGGATACGCAGTATTTT.

CDR3 bases: TGTGCCAGCAGCTTACAGTCTAGCAGGGTGACCCAGTACTTC. This translates into CASSLQSSRVTQYF. The chain recombines TRBV7-2 with TRBJ2-5; D is possibly TRBD1 or TRBD2 (5 bases each). CDR3 length: 14 residues. CDR1 and CDR2 (germline): SGHTA, FQGNSA. V was trimmed by 2 bases and J by 7 bases, leaving 14 bases between them.

The chain couples TRBV25-1 to TRBJ2-2, with 14 bases identical to TRBD2. The germline CDR1 and CDR2 sequences are MGHDK and SYGVNS. V shed 6 bases and J 1 base; nucleotides not matched to a gene: 4. The CDR3 consists of 17 residues. CDR3 amino acids: CASSRTSGGRNTGELFF. The CDR3, as DNA: TGTGCCAGCAGCCGGACTAGCGGGGGGCGGAACACCGGGGAGCTGTTTTTT.

The chain uses TRBV20-1 and TRBJ1-1; D possibly corresponds to TRBD1 (5 bases). The CDR3 consists of 13 residues. V was trimmed by 6 bases and J by 1 base, leaving 12 bases between them. Germline lookup yields CDR1 DFQATT and CDR2 SNEGSKA (reference sequence). The CDR3 DNA is TGCAGTGCGCTACTAGACAGGAACACTGAAGCTTTCTTT. It is translated as CSALLDRNTEAFF.